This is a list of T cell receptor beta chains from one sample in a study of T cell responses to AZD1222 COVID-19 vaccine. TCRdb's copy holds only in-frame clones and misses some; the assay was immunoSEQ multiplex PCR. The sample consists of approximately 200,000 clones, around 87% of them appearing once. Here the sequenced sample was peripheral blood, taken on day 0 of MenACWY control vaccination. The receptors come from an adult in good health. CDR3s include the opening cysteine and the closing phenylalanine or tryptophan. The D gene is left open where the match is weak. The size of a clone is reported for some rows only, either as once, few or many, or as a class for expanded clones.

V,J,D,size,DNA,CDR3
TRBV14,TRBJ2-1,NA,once,TGTGCCAGCAGCCAAGATGCCTGGGGTTACAATGAGCAGTTCTTC,CASSQDAWGYNEQFF
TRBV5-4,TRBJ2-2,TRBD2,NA,TGTGCCAGCAGCTTCAGGACTAGCGGGGGGGCCGGGGAGCTGTTTTTT,CASSFRTSGGAGELFF
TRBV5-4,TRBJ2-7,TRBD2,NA,TGTGCCAGCAGCAACGGGGGGTACGACGAGCAGTACTTC,CASSNGGYDEQYF
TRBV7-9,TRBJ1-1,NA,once,TGTGCCAGCAGGGAAAAAAGAAGATTGAACACTGAAGCTTTCTTT,CASREKRRLNTEAFF
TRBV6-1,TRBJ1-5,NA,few,TGTGCCAGCAGTGAAACGAAAGGGCACAATCAGCCCCAGCATTTT,CASSETKGHNQPQHF
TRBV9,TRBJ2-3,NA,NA,TGTGCCAGCAGCCCGACGGGCACAGATACGCAGTATTTT,CASSPTGTDTQYF
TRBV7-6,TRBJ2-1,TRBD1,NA,TGTGCCAGCAGCCTTTCTAACAGGGGGCACTACAATGAGCAGTTCTTC,CASSLSNRGHYNEQFF
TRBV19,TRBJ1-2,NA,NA,TGTGCCACCGGGGCGCTTAACTATGGCTACACCTTC,CATGALNYGYTF
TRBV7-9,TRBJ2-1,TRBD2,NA,TGTGCCAGCAGCCCCGGGGGGACTAGCGAGTACAATGAGCAGTTCTTC,CASSPGGTSEYNEQFF
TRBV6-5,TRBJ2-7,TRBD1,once,TGTGCCAGCAGTTATTCCGGGACAGGGAGCTACGAGCAGTACTTC,CASSYSGTGSYEQYF
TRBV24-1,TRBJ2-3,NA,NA,TGTGCCACCAGTGATTTGAGGTTCGGGGGTACAGATACGCAGTATTTT,CATSDLRFGGTDTQYF
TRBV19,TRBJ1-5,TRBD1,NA,TGTGCCAGTACCGCACCACAGGGGACAGCAGGCAATCAGCCCCAGCATTTT,CASTAPQGTAGNQPQHF
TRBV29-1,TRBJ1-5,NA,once,TGCAGCGTTAACTCGGACAGTGGCAATCAGCCCCAGCATTTT,CSVNSDSGNQPQHF
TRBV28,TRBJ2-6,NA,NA,TGTGCCAGCAGTCCCGACAGGCCCCCTGGGGCCAACGTCCTGACTTTC,CASSPDRPPGANVLTF
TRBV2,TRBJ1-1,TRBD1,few,TGTGCCAGCCGGACAGGGGCGACAAACACTGAAGCTTTCTTT,CASRTGATNTEAFF
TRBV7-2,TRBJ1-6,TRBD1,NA,TGTGCCAGCGGGGGACAGGGACGTTCACCCCTCCACTTT,CASGGQGRSPLHF
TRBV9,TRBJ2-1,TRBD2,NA,TGTGCCAGCAGCCCCCGACTAGCGGGATACAATGAGCAGTTCTTC,CASSPRLAGYNEQFF
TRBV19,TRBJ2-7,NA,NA,TGTGCCAGTAGTATGACCCTCACATCAACCTACGAGCAGTACTTC,CASSMTLTSTYEQYF
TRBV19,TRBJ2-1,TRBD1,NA,TGTGCCAGTAGTTGGGACAGGGGGCGCATAAGTGAGCAGTTCTTC,CASSWDRGRISEQFF
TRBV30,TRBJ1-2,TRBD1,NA,TGTGCCTGGGGCCGGGACAGGCCTTATGGCTACACCTTC,CAWGRDRPYGYTF
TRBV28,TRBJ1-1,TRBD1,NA,TGTGCCAGCACCCGACAGGGCAACACTGAAGCTTTCTTT,CASTRQGNTEAFF
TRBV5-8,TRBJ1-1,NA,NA,TGTGCCAGCAGCCTAAAGACAGGCGGGGTGACTGAAGCTTTCTTT,CASSLKTGGVTEAFF
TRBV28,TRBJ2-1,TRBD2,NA,TGTGCCAGCAGCAATAGCGGGCCCCCCTTGGGTGAGTTCTTC,CASSNSGPPLGEFF
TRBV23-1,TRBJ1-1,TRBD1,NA,TGCGCCAGCAGTCACCCGACAGGGGGGCCCACTGAAGCTTTCTTT,CASSHPTGGPTEAFF
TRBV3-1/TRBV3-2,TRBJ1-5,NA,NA,TGTGCCAGCAGCCAGGGGAGGGGTCAGCCCCAGCATTTT,CASSQGRGQPQHF
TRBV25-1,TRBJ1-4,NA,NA,TGTGCCAGCAGTGAGCCCGGGAAGGGGTTAACTAATGAAAAACTGTTTTTT,CASSEPGKGLTNEKLFF
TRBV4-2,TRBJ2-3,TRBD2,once,TGTGCCAGCAGCCAAACCCTCGGGGGACTAGCGGGCCACACAGATACGCAGTATTTT,CASSQTLGGLAGHTDTQYF
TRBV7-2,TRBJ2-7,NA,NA,TGTGCCAGCAGGATCGCCACGGCAGGGAGCAGGTCCTACGAGCAGTACTTC,CASRIATAGSRSYEQYF
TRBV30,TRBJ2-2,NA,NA,TGTGCCTGGAAGCCAGGGGACCCACCCGGGGAGCTGTTTTTT,CAWKPGDPPGELFF
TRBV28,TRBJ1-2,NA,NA,TGTGCCAGCAGACGGGACATCGAGGGGGGCTACACCTTC,CASRRDIEGGYTF
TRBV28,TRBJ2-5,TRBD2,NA,TGTGCCAGCAGTCTCCCAGCGGGAGGACTCCAAGAGACCCAGTACTTC,CASSLPAGGLQETQYF
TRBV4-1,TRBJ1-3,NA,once,TGCGCCAGCAGCCAAATCGAAAAAGGGCACAAACAAGGAAACACCATATATTTT,CASSQIEKGHKQGNTIYF
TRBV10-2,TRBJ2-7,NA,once,TGCGCCAGCAGTGAGGAGGTCGCGAATTACGAGCAGTACTTC,CASSEEVANYEQYF
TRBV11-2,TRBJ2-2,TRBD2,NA,TGTGCCAGCAGCTTAGATCGCCTAGCGGGGACCGGGGAGCTGTTTTTT,CASSLDRLAGTGELFF
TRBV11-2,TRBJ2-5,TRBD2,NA,TGTGCCAGCAGCTTAGGGCTAGCGGGGTACCAAGAGACCCAGTACTTC,CASSLGLAGYQETQYF
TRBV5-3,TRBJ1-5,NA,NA,TGTGCCAGAAGCTTGGTGAGCAATCAGCCCCAGCATTTT,CARSLVSNQPQHF
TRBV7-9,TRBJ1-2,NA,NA,TGTGCCAGCAGCCTCCTTAACTATGGCTACACCTTC,CASSLLNYGYTF
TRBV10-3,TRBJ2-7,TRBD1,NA,TGTGCCATTTCGGACAGGTCCTACGAGCAGTACTTC,CAISDRSYEQYF